The next 22 T cell receptor beta chains were all read from a single sample in a study of blood T cell repertoires in COVID-19. Measured with immunoSEQ multiplex PCR; TCRdb has only the in-frame clones, and not every one. Of a few hundred thousand clones listed, approximately 86% were seen once; the top ten hold about 9.3%. Sequences were obtained from PBMCs or T cells enriched from blood (not recorded which). Receptors were obtained from a man between 18 and 29 years old with acute COVID-19.

This chain connects TRBV11-3 to TRBJ2-3; D perhaps matches TRBD2 (5 bases). The germline V gene encodes CDR1 SGHNT and CDR2 YENEEA. Trimming removed 1 base from V and 1 base from J, with 9 bases in between. The CDR3 spans 15 residues. The CDR3: CASSLGGWGTDTQYF. CDR3 in DNA: TGTGCCAGCAGCTTAGGCGGGTGGGGCACAGATACGCAGTATTTT.

The V and J genes are TRBV7-9 and TRBJ1-1, with no clear D. Germline assignment: CDR1 SEHNR and CDR2 FQNEAQ (reference sequence). This CDR3 contains 15 residues. Between the trimmed V and J ends, which lost 1 base and 3 bases, there was a span of 12 bases. In DNA form, the CDR3 reads TGTGCCAGCAGCTTAGAGGTTTTGAGGGACACTGAAGCTTTCTTT. Translated, it gives CASSLEVLRDTEAFF.

The chain couples TRBV6-5 to TRBJ1-6; D call uncertain. This CDR3 spans 14 amino acids. The germline V and J ends were trimmed by 11 bases and 4 bases, with 15 bases remaining between them. Germline loops: CDR1 MNHEY, CDR2 SVGAGI. The CDR3 loop is CASGSEGYNSPLHF. CDR3 nucleotides: TGTGCCTCGGGGTCCGAGGGATATAATTCACCCCTCCACTTT.

The chain is built from TRBV25-1 and TRBJ1-1; D is possibly TRBD1 (5 bases). CDR1 and CDR2 (germline): MGHDK, SYGVNS. This CDR3 has 13 amino acids. V lost 8 bases to trimming and J lost 5 bases, with 15 bases between them. CDR3 region: CASSGTRGTEAFF. The DNA for the CDR3 is TGTGCCAGCTCCGGGACCCGGGGGACTGAAGCTTTCTTT.

The genes are TRBV6-5 and TRBJ2-7; D is perhaps TRBD2 (5 bases). The V end was cut by 2 bases, the J end by 2 bases, with 16 bases between. Germline CDR1 reads MNHEY; CDR2 reads SVGAGI. The CDR3 sequence is 16 residues long. The CDR3 region is CASSYARTGKPYEQYF. The CDR3 DNA sequence: TGTGCCAGCAGTTACGCCAGGACGGGAAAGCCCTACGAGCAGTACTTC.

The CDR3 loop is CASSQAGTVLNEQFF. The CDR3 nucleotides read TGCGCCAGCAGCCAAGCCGGGACAGTTCTCAATGAGCAGTTCTTC. The chain combines TRBV4-1 with TRBJ2-1; 7 bases line up with TRBD1. Unmatched junction bases numbered 6, after V lost 1 base and J lost 6 bases. The CDR3 has 15 residues. Per germline, CDR1 MGHRA and CDR2 YSYEKL.

The rearrangement links TRBV19 to TRBJ2-3, with 7 bases aligning to TRBD2. The CDR3 totals 14 residues. V was clipped by 6 bases and J by 2 bases; unmatched bases: 5. Germline V gives CDR1 LNHDA, CDR2 SQIVND (reference sequence). The CDR3 nucleotides are TGTGCCAGTAGAAGGGACTATAACACAGATACGCAGTATTTT. Its protein is CASRRDYNTDTQYF.

CDR3 in DNA: TGTGCCACCAGCAGAGATGAGCAGCGCGAGCAGTACTTC. Translated, it gives CATSRDEQREQYF. The chain links TRBV15 to TRBJ2-7; no reliable D call. V was clipped by 0 bases and J by 6 bases, with 9 bases between them. Germline V lookup: CDR1 LNHNV, CDR2 YYDKDF (reference sequence). CDR3 length equals 13 residues.

This chain uses TRBV7-2 with TRBJ2-2; 9 nucleotides line up with TRBD2. Germline CDR1 and CDR2: SGHTA and FQGNSA. Trimming removed 4 bases from V and 2 bases from J; junction bases left unmatched: 11. CDR3 length: 18 residues. The DNA for the CDR3 is TGTGCCAGCAGCTCGTCTAGCGGGACCCATAGTAACACCGGGGAGCTGTTTTTT. Translation gives CASSSSSGTHSNTGELFF.

The chain carries TRBV2 and TRBJ2-3, with TRBD2 matching 7 bases. Germline V CDR1 and CDR2: SNHLY, FYNNEI. V shed 5 bases and J 1 base; nucleotides not matched to a gene: 0. This CDR3 comprises 13 residues. The CDR3 spells CASSRGGTDTQYF. In DNA, the CDR3 is TGTGCCAGCAGTCGGGGGGGCACAGATACGCAGTATTTT.

V usage is TRBV7-9 and J usage is TRBJ2-2; D might be TRBD2 (6 bases). This CDR3 comprises 15 residues. In germline, CDR1 is SEHNR, CDR2 FQNEAQ (reference sequence). The V end lost 8 bases, the J end lost 7 bases, and 20 bases lay between the germline ends. The CDR3 loop is CASGKPVGAGGELFF. Written as DNA, the CDR3 is TGTGCCAGCGGAAAGCCGGTCGGAGCGGGCGGGGAGCTGTTTTTT.

The chain links TRBV30 to TRBJ1-4; no clear D gene. Germline V gives CDR1 GTSNPN, CDR2 SVGIG (reference sequence). Deletions cut 1 base from V and 6 bases from J, with 6 bases between. The CDR3 totals 12 residues. Written as DNA, the CDR3 is TGTGCCTGGAGTGCGGGGTATGAAAAACTGTTTTTT. Protein: CAWSAGYEKLFF.

J is TRBJ1-4 and V is TRBV29-1; no clear D gene. CDR1 SQVTM and CDR2 ANQGSEA come from the germline V gene. This CDR3 has 16 amino acids. The V gene lost 5 bases and the J gene lost 0 bases, with 16 bases spanning the gap. The CDR3 sequence: CSVSLPETPTNEKLFF. Written as DNA, the CDR3 is TGCAGCGTTTCCCTTCCTGAGACACCAACTAATGAAAAACTGTTTTTT.

The CDR3 here is CASSFSQSTDTQYF. CDR3 in DNA: TGTGCCAGCAGCTTCTCCCAGTCAACAGATACGCAGTATTTT. This rearrangement joins TRBV11-3 to TRBJ2-3; unclear D gene. The CDR3 covers 14 residues. Deletions cut 3 bases from V and 3 bases from J, with 10 bases between. Germline CDR1 reads SGHNT; CDR2 reads YENEEA.

The chain uses TRBV10-3 and TRBJ1-2; D might be TRBD1 (5 bases). Germline V gene sequence: CDR1 ENHRY, CDR2 SYGVKD. Deletions cut 6 bases from V and 4 bases from J, with 12 bases between. This CDR3 is 13 amino acids long. CDR3 region: CAISGPQGYGYTF. The CDR3 nucleotides read TGTGCCATCAGCGGACCCCAGGGCTATGGCTACACCTTC.

The chain uses TRBV11-2 and TRBJ2-1; no definite D call. CDR1 SGHAT and CDR2 FQNNGV come from the germline V gene. V was cut by 6 bases and J by 7 bases, with 7 bases left in between. The CDR3 runs 11 residues. The CDR3, as DNA: TGTGCCAGCAGGGAGACGAATGAGCAGTTCTTC. Protein product: CASRETNEQFF.

This clone was seen just once. This chain links TRBV9 with TRBJ2-3; TRBD2 aligns across 8 bases. This CDR3 has 15 amino acids. Germline CDR1 is SGDLS and CDR2 is YYNGEE. The V segment lost 4 bases and the J segment 3 bases; nucleotides outside the gene matches: 7. The CDR3 nucleotides are TGTGCCAGCAGCTTAAGGGGACTAGATACAGATACGCAGTATTTT. Protein: CASSLRGLDTDTQYF. Together with reference TRBV9 and TRBJ2-3, the CDR3 gives the full variable domain: DSGVTQTPKHLITATGQRVTLRCSPRSGDLSVYWYQQSLDQGLQFLIQYYNGEERAKGNILERFSAQQFPDLHSELNLSSLELGDSALYFCASSLRGLDTDTQYFGPGTRLTVL.

The chain couples TRBV18 to TRBJ1-2; tentatively, D is TRBD1 (5 bases). CDR3 length: 14 residues. Deletions cut 5 bases from V and 7 bases from J, with 17 bases between. In germline, CDR1 is KGHSH, CDR2 LQKENI. The CDR3 DNA is TGTGCCAGCTCAACGGGGGACCCGTGGAGTGGCTACACCTTC. This translates into CASSTGDPWSGYTF.

With regard to this clone: An end of the junction differs from the germline gene, which may be a read error. The V and J genes are TRBV5-8 and TRBJ1-1; perhaps TRBD1 as D (6 bases). CDR3 length: 13 residues. Germline V gene data show CDR1 as SGHTS and CDR2 as YDEGEE. This CDR3 reads CASRSNHRVGRDF. The DNA for the CDR3 is TGTGCCAGCCGCAGTAACCACAGGGTAGGTAGAGACTTT. The whole variable domain, remainder taken from reference TRBV5-8 and TRBJ1-1, is EAGVTQSPTHLIKTRGQQATLRCSPISGHTSVYWYQQALGLGLQFLLWYDEGEERNRGNFPPRFSGRQFPNYSSELNVNALELEDSALYLCASRSNHRVGRDFGQGTRLTVV.

This chain connects TRBV3-1 (or the pseudogene TRBV3-2) to TRBJ1-2, with 9 bases fitting TRBD1. Germline V CDR1 and CDR2: LGHDT, YNNKEL (reference sequence). V trimming: 6 bases; J trimming: 6 bases; junction bases outside the gene matches: 17. The CDR3 loop spans 17 amino acids. CDR3 amino acids: CASRRGQGWRREDGYTF. The CDR3 nucleotides are TGTGCCAGCAGGAGGGGACAGGGTTGGCGGCGGGAGGATGGCTACACCTTC.

The chain recombines TRBV6-5 with TRBJ2-7, with a possible D match to TRBD2 (5 bases). The CDR3 is made up of 16 amino acids. In germline, CDR1 is MNHEY, CDR2 SVGAGI. V lost 0 bases, J lost 0 bases, and 12 bases lay in between. The CDR3 DNA follows: TGTGCCAGCAGTTACTCGGTGGGAGTGGGCTCCTACGAGCAGTACTTC. Residues: CASSYSVGVGSYEQYF.

The rearrangement joins TRBV10-2 to TRBJ1-1; TRBD1 is a possible D gene (6 bases). Germline-derived CDR1 and CDR2 are WSHSY and SAAADI. The germline V and J ends were trimmed by 10 bases and 1 base, with 22 bases remaining between them. The CDR3 contains 16 residues. In nucleotides, the CDR3 is TGCGCCATAAGAAAGGCTTGGAAGGGACAGAACACTGAAGCTTTCTTT. Its protein is CAIRKAWKGQNTEAFF.